Following are 30 T cell receptor beta chains from one sample sequenced in a study of blood T cell repertoires in COVID-19. Only in-frame clones appear in the TCRdb table, and some are missing; sequencing was by immunoSEQ multiplex PCR. The data hold some 75,000 clones, with about 76% observed a single time. What was sequenced was peripheral blood. These receptors were collected from an elderly woman with active or convalescent COVID-19.

The chain uses TRBV28 and TRBJ1-5; D call uncertain. CDR3 length: 13 residues. The V end lost 3 bases, the J end lost 6 bases, and 9 bases lay between the germline ends. Per germline, CDR1 MDHEN and CDR2 SYDVKM. Written as DNA, the CDR3 is TGTGCCAGCAGTTTGGGAGGGCTTCAGCCCCAGCATTTT. This codes for CASSLGGLQPQHF.

The chain carries TRBV7-2 and TRBJ2-3; possible D gene TRBD1, 5 bases. V lost 5 bases and J 0 bases, leaving 12 bases between the germline ends. This CDR3 region has 15 residues. Germline V gene data show CDR1 as SGHTA and CDR2 as FQGNSA. The DNA of the CDR3 is TGTGCCAGCAGCACCCGACAGTATAGCACAGATACGCAGTATTTT. Protein product: CASSTRQYSTDTQYF.

The genes are TRBV6-2 or TRBV6-3 and TRBJ1-2; 10 nucleotides align to TRBD1. The CDR3 is 14 residues long. With V trimmed by 6 bases and J by 7 bases, 8 bases remained unmatched. Germline CDR1 MNHEY, CDR2 SVGEGT. The CDR3 region is CASSGGTGESGYTF. In nucleotides, the CDR3 is TGTGCCAGCAGCGGCGGGACAGGGGAATCTGGCTACACCTTC.

J is TRBJ2-7 and V is TRBV5-5, with D hard to call. CDR1 and CDR2 from the germline V gene are SGHKS and YYEKEE (reference sequence). This CDR3 has 14 amino acids. Trimming left V 4 bases short and J 2 bases short, with 13 bases between. The chain's CDR3 is CASSRRANPYEQYF. For the CDR3, the DNA is TGTGCCAGCAGCCGTCGAGCGAACCCCTACGAGCAGTACTTC.

The chain recombines TRBV18 with TRBJ2-2; 8 bases fit TRBD1. Unmatched junction bases numbered 10, after V lost 3 bases and J lost 7 bases. CDR1 is KGHSH and CDR2 is LQKENI in the germline V gene. CDR3 length: 16 residues. The CDR3 region has the DNA TGTGCCAGCTCACCGAATTCAGGGGGCCTCGGCGGGGAGCTGTTTTTT. Its translation is CASSPNSGGLGGELFF. Complete variable domain (other parts from reference TRBV18 and TRBJ2-2): NAGVMQNPRHLVRRRGQEARLRCSPMKGHSHVYWYRQLPEEGLKFMVYLQKENIIDESGMPKERFSAEFPKEGPSILRIQQVVRGDSAAYFCASSPNSGGLGGELFFGEGSRLTVL.

V gene TRBV19 combines with J gene TRBJ2-6; 7 bases are shared with TRBD1. Germline CDR1 is LNHDA and CDR2 is SQIVND (reference sequence). J gave up 4 bases and V 2 bases, and 8 bases lay outside the gene matches. The CDR3 consists of 17 residues. The CDR3 reads CASSINRGATGANVLTF. In DNA, the CDR3 is TGTGCCAGTAGTATAAACAGGGGAGCTACCGGGGCCAACGTCCTGACTTTC.

The chain links TRBV27 to TRBJ2-2, with TRBD2 matching 15 bases. The junction had 6 bases not matched to a gene; V was cut back by 6 bases and J by 4 bases. CDR1 and CDR2 from the germline V gene are MNHEY and SMNVEV (reference sequence). The CDR3 is 17 residues long. The CDR3 reads CASRPGTSGGSTGELFF. In DNA form, the CDR3 reads TGTGCCAGCAGGCCCGGGACTAGCGGGGGGAGCACCGGGGAGCTGTTTTTT.

The J gene is TRBJ1-5, the V gene TRBV2; D is unclear. CDR3 length: 14 amino acids. Germline V gene sequence: CDR1 SNHLY, CDR2 FYNNEI. V dropped 2 bases and J dropped 2 bases, with 7 bases sitting between them. CDR3 coding DNA: TGTGCCAGCAGTGAATTCCGGGGCAATCAGCCCCAGCATTTT. Residues: CASSEFRGNQPQHF.

The chain carries TRBV7-8 and TRBJ2-5, with D maybe TRBD2 (5 bases). V lost 2 bases, J lost 1 base, and 5 bases lay in between. Germline V CDR1 and CDR2: SGHVS, FQNEAQ. The CDR3 has 13 residues. In DNA form, the CDR3 reads TGTGCCAGCAGCTTACGGGGCCAAGAGACCCAGTACTTC. It translates to CASSLRGQETQYF.

This chain uses TRBV7-9 with TRBJ1-6; TRBD1 might be the D (5 bases). V was shortened by 3 bases and J by 6 bases, with 12 bases between the two germline ends. This CDR3 has 15 amino acids. Germline CDR1 and CDR2: SEHNR and FQNEAQ (reference sequence). This chain's CDR3 is CASSFGQGGNSPLHF. The DNA of the CDR3 is TGTGCCAGCAGCTTCGGCCAGGGTGGTAATTCACCCCTCCACTTT.

This sequence joins TRBV9 and TRBJ1-3; TRBD1 might be the D (6 bases). This CDR3 spans 15 amino acids. Trimming removed 0 bases from V and 2 bases from J, with 9 bases in between. Looked up from germline, CDR1 is SGDLS and CDR2 is YYNGEE. DNA for the CDR3: TGTGCCAGCAGCGTAGGCTGGGGGCCTGGAAACACCATATATTTT. Protein product: CASSVGWGPGNTIYF.

The rearrangement links TRBV7-2 to TRBJ2-5; 9 bases agree with TRBD1. V was pared by 1 base and J by 7 bases, with 4 bases of the junction left unmatched. From germline, CDR1 is SGHTA and CDR2 FQGNSA. The CDR3 contains 14 residues. This CDR3 is CASSLGQGEGTQYF. In DNA form, the CDR3 reads TGTGCCAGCAGCTTAGGACAGGGGGAAGGGACCCAGTACTTC.

The J gene is TRBJ1-1, the V gene TRBV9; TRBD1 aligns across 8 bases. CDR3 length: 14 amino acids. The germline V gene encodes CDR1 SGDLS and CDR2 YYNGEE. The V segment lost 3 bases and the J segment 4 bases; nucleotides outside the gene matches: 5. The CDR3 DNA follows: TGTGCCAGCAGCGGACAGGGGCTTGGCACTGAAGCTTTCTTT. Amino acids: CASSGQGLGTEAFF.

The chain is built from TRBV6-2 or TRBV6-3 and TRBJ1-3, with TRBD1 matching over 9 bases. Germline CDR1 and CDR2: MNHEY and SVGEGT. With 5 bases clipped from V and 4 bases from J, the junction kept 18 bases outside the gene matches. The CDR3 runs 19 residues. CDR3 protein: CASSHPGQGPGTSGNTIYF. DNA of the CDR3: TGTGCCAGCAGTCACCCGGGACAGGGCCCAGGGACGAGCGGAAACACCATATATTTT.

The V gene is TRBV29-1, the J gene TRBJ1-1; D gene ambiguous. The CDR3 sequence is 10 residues long. Trimming removed 4 bases from V and 6 bases from J, with 6 bases in between. CDR1 and CDR2 (germline): SQVTM, ANQGSEA. For the CDR3, the DNA is TGCAGCGTTGTCAGATCTGAAGCTTTCTTT. As protein: CSVVRSEAFF.

The genes are TRBV18 and TRBJ2-1; possible D gene TRBD1, 5 bases. Trimming took off 1 base at V and 9 bases at J, with 16 bases between the two ends. The CDR3 has 15 amino acids. Germline CDR1 KGHSH, CDR2 LQKENI. CDR3 nucleotide sequence: TGTGCCAGCTCACCACGGGCAGGGTCGAAGGGTGAGCAGTTCTTC. Translating gives CASSPRAGSKGEQFF.

The chain carries TRBV10-3 and TRBJ2-3; D uncertain. Trimming pared 4 bases from V and 4 bases from J, leaving 9 bases between. The CDR3 contains 13 residues. Germline CDR1 reads ENHRY; CDR2 reads SYGVKD. The CDR3 sequence: CAISVARADTQYF. CDR3 in DNA: TGTGCCATCAGTGTGGCTAGAGCAGATACGCAGTATTTT.

This chain joins TRBV5-1 and TRBJ2-2; TRBD2 matches at 8 bases. With 4 bases clipped from V and 2 bases from J, the junction kept 10 bases outside the gene matches. CDR3 length equals 17 residues. The germline CDR1 and CDR2 sequences are SGHRS and YFSETQ. In nucleotides, the CDR3 is TGCGCCAGCAGCATTGGACGGGGGGGCCGTAACACCGGGGAGCTGTTTTTT. Its translation: CASSIGRGGRNTGELFF.

The gene calls are TRBV5-1 and TRBJ2-7; possibly TRBD1 for D (6 bases). The CDR3 length is 16 residues. The germline V and J ends were trimmed by 4 bases and 1 base, with 18 bases remaining between them. CDR1 and CDR2 from the germline V gene are SGHRS and YFSETQ. CDR3 amino acids: CASSPTVTGSSYEQYF. CDR3 nucleotide sequence: TGCGCCAGCAGCCCCACGGTGACAGGTTCTTCCTACGAGCAGTACTTC.

The chain employs TRBV7-2 and TRBJ2-7; TRBD1 agrees at 9 bases. Germline V gene sequence: CDR1 SGHTA, CDR2 FQGNSA. CDR3 length: 15 residues. J was trimmed by 3 bases and V by 4 bases; bases with no gene match: 7. The CDR3 region has the DNA TGTGCCAGCAGCTCCCCGGACAGGGGAGGCTACGAGCAGTACTTC. This gives the protein CASSSPDRGGYEQYF.

The chain employs TRBV5-4 and TRBJ1-2; the D is unclear. The ends were cut back, 4 bases at V and 0 bases at J, with 13 bases in the middle. The CDR3 runs 15 residues. Germline CDR1 is SGHNT and CDR2 is YYREEE (reference sequence). CDR3 region: CASSPQSGANYGYTF. In nucleotides, the CDR3 is TGTGCCAGCAGCCCCCAGTCCGGAGCTAACTATGGCTACACCTTC.

A note on this clone: No conserved phenylalanine or tryptophan ends this CDR3, so it is likely a read error. V is TRBV7-9 and J is TRBJ1-1; no clear D gene. V dropped 6 bases and J dropped 7 bases, with 15 bases sitting between them. The CDR3 totals 13 residues. Germline-derived CDR1 and CDR2 are SEHNR and FQNEAQ (reference sequence). CDR3 sequence: CASRYGVGSEAFL. The CDR3 region has the DNA TGTGCCAGCAGATATGGCGTGGGCAGTGAAGCTTTCCTT.

The V call is TRBV12-3 or TRBV12-4, the J call TRBJ1-1, with D hard to call. This CDR3 is built from 13 residues. V lost 6 bases to trimming and J lost 1 base, with 9 bases between them. CDR3 in amino acids: CASSSDSNTEAFF. The CDR3, as DNA: TGTGCCAGCAGCTCGGACTCGAACACTGAAGCTTTCTTT.

This clone was picked up many times. V and J are TRBV3-1 (or the pseudogene TRBV3-2) and TRBJ1-6; TRBD1 is a possible D gene (5 bases). This CDR3 has 16 amino acids. The germline CDR1 and CDR2 sequences are LGHDT and YNNKEL (reference sequence). V lost 0 bases, J lost 6 bases, and 12 bases lay in between. The CDR3 nucleotides read TGTGCCAGCAGCCAAGACTTCGGACATGCTAATTCACCCCTCCACTTT. Translation: CASSQDFGHANSPLHF.

The chain couples TRBV14 to TRBJ1-2; TRBD1 agrees at 7 bases. Trimming took 4 bases from V and 7 from J; bases not matched to a gene: 12. This CDR3 contains 15 residues. In germline, CDR1 is SGHDN, CDR2 FVKESK. The CDR3 DNA is TGTGCCAGCAGCCTACGTTTGACAGGGACCGGTGGCTACACCTTC. It encodes CASSLRLTGTGGYTF.

The chain recombines TRBV5-1 with TRBJ1-4; D ambiguous. The CDR3 covers 16 residues. Trimming pared 0 bases from V and 8 bases from J, leaving 17 bases between. Per the germline V gene, CDR1 is SGHRS and CDR2 is YFSETQ. Here the CDR3 DNA reads TGCGCCAGCAGCTTGGCTGGCTGGGAGACCGGAGAAAAACTGTTTTTT. Translation gives CASSLAGWETGEKLFF.

This rearrangement joins TRBV12-3 or TRBV12-4 to TRBJ1-2, with TRBD1 identical over 9 bases. The CDR3 is 13 residues long. V lost 5 bases to trimming and J lost 7 bases; unmatched junction nucleotides: 5. Written as DNA, the CDR3 is TGTGCCAGCAGTACTAGACAGGGGGGTGGCTACACCTTC. This sequence encodes CASSTRQGGGYTF.

This clone was counted a few times. CDR3 sequence reads: CASSQGLANEKLFF. The DNA of the CDR3 is TGCGCCAGCAGCCAAGGGCTCGCTAATGAAAAACTGTTTTTT. The chain links TRBV4-3 to TRBJ1-4; no clear D. This CDR3 region has 14 residues. From germline, CDR1 is LGHNA and CDR2 YSLEER. The ends were cut back, 1 base at V and 3 bases at J, with 6 bases in the middle.

The V and J genes are TRBV6-6 and TRBJ2-7; weak D call: TRBD2 (6 bases). Trimming cost V 5 bases and J 2 bases, with 10 bases left between them. Germline lookup yields CDR1 MNHNY and CDR2 SVGAGI (reference sequence). CDR3 length equals 13 residues. The CDR3 DNA sequence: TGTGCCAGCAGTAGTCTAGCGACCTACGAGCAGTACTTC. Translated, it gives CASSSLATYEQYF.

V and J are TRBV6-2 or TRBV6-3 and TRBJ1-2; 8 bases are shared with TRBD1. Looked up from germline, CDR1 is MNHEY and CDR2 is SVGEGT. J lost 10 bases, V lost 2 bases, and 6 bases had no gene match. The CDR3 runs 13 residues. The chain's CDR3 is CASSYPDRADYTF. The DNA for the CDR3 is TGTGCCAGCAGTTACCCGGACAGGGCGGACTACACCTTC.